The clone carrying this T cell receptor beta chain was observed a handful of times. CDR3 length equals 18 residues. V was shortened by 0 bases and J by 0 bases, with 15 bases between the two germline ends. CDR1 and CDR2 from the germline V gene are SGHNT and YYREEE (reference sequence). The record originates from a study of blood T cell repertoires in COVID-19. Turning to the study itself: Italy, Spain and the United States were the sources of the convalescent and acute COVID-19 samples. The cDNA or gDNA used as material had been derived from T cells, B-cell-depleted T cells, or PBMCs.

The data were produced by immunoSEQ multiplex PCR, yet TCRdb's version contains in-frame clones alone and is incomplete. The top ten hold roughly 1.4% of the sample, which has 110,000 or so clones, 65% to 85% seen once. The clonotype originates from a middle-aged man with acute or convalescent COVID-19. The sequencing sample was made of peripheral blood. The chain joins TRBV5-4 to TRBJ1-4; the D gene is possibly TRBD1 (6 bases). For the CDR3, the DNA is TGTGCCAGCAGCTTGGACAGGGCCCTACCAGCAACTAATGAAAAACTGTTTTTT. Protein sequence: CASSLDRALPATNEKLFF.